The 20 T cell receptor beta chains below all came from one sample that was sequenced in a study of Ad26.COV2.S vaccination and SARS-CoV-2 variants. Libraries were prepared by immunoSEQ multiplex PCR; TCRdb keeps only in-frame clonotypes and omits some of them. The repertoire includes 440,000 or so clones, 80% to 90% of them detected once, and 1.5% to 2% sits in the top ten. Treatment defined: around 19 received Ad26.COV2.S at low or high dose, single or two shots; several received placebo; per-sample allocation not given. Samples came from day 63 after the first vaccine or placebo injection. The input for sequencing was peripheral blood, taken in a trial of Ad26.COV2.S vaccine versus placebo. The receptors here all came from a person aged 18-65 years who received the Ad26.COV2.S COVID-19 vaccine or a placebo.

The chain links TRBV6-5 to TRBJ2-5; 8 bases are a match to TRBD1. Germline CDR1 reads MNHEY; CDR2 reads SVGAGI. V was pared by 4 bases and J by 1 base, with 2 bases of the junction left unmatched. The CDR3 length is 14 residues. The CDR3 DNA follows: TGTGCCAGCAGTTCCGGACAGGGCCAAGAGACCCAGTACTTC. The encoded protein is CASSSGQGQETQYF.

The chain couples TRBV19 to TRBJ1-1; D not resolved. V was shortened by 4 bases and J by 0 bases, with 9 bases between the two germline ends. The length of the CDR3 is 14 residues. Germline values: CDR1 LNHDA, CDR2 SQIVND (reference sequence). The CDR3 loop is CASSTRNMNTEAFF. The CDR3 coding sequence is TGTGCCAGTAGTACCAGGAACATGAACACTGAAGCTTTCTTT.

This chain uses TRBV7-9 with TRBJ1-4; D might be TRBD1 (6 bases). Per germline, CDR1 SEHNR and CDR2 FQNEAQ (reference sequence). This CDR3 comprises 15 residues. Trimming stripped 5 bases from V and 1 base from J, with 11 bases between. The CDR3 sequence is CASSPGHITNEKLFF. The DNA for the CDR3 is TGTGCCAGCAGCCCGGGACATATAACTAATGAAAAACTGTTTTTT.

CDR3 bases: TGTGCCAGCGTCTCGCGGGTGAACACCGGGGAGCTGTTTTTT. It is translated as CASVSRVNTGELFF. V usage is TRBV6-6 and J usage is TRBJ2-2, with D perhaps matching TRBD2 (5 bases). Germline assignment: CDR1 MNHNY and CDR2 SVGAGI (reference sequence). The V and J ends lost 8 bases and 1 base respectively, with 11 bases between them. This CDR3 is 14 amino acids long.

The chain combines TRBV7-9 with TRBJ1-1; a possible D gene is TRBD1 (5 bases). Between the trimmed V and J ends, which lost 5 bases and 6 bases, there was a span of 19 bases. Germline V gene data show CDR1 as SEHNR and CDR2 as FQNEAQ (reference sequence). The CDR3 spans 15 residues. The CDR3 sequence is CASSIRQYGSPEAFF. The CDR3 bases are TGTGCCAGCAGCATCCGACAGTACGGTTCCCCTGAAGCTTTCTTT.

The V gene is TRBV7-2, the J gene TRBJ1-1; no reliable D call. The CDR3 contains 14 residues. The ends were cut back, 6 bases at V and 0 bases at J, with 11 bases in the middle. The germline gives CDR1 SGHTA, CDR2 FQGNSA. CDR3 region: CASREGSLNTEAFF. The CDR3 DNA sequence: TGTGCCAGCAGGGAGGGCAGCCTGAACACTGAAGCTTTCTTT.

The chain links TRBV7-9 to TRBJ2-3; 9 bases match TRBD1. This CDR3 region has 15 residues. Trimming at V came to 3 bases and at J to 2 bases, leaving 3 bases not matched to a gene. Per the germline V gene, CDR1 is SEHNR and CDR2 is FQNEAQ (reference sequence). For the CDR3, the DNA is TGTGCCAGCAGCTTCGGGACAGGGAACACAGATACGCAGTATTTT. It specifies CASSFGTGNTDTQYF.

The CDR3 is CASSPGGTGGSPYGYTF. The CDR3 DNA reads as TGTGCCAGCAGCCCAGGAGGAACAGGGGGCTCTCCCTATGGCTACACCTTC. The chain is built from TRBV7-9 and TRBJ1-2, with TRBD1 matching over 9 bases. The CDR3 is made up of 17 amino acids. From germline, CDR1 is SEHNR and CDR2 FQNEAQ (reference sequence). The J segment lost 4 bases and the V segment lost 5 bases, leaving 14 bases of the junction unmatched. The full variable domain, in which reference TRBV7-9 and TRBJ1-2 provide the parts outside the CDR3, is DTGVSQNPRHKITKRGQNVTFRCDPISEHNRLYWYRQTLGQGPEFLTYFQNEAQLEKSRLLSDRFSAERPKGSFSTLEIQRTEQGDSAMYLCASSPGGTGGSPYGYTFGSGTRLTVV.

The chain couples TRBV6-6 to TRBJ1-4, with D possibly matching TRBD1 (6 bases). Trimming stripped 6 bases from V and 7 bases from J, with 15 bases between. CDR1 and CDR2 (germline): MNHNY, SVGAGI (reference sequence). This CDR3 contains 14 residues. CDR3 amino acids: CASRDLRGAEKLFF. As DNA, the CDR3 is TGTGCCAGCAGAGATTTACGGGGGGCTGAAAAACTGTTTTTT.

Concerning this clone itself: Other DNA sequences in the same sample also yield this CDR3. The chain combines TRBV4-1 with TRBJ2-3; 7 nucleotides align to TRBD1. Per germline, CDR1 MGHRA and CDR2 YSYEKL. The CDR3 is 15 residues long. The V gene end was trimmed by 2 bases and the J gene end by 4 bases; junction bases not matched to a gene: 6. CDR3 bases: TGCGCCAGCAGCCAACTAGACAGGGATGCAGATACGCAGTATTTT. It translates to CASSQLDRDADTQYF.

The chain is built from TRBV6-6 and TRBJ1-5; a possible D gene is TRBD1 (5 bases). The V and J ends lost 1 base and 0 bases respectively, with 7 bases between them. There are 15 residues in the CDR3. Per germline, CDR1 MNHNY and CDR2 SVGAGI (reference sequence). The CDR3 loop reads CASSYWGDSNQPQHF. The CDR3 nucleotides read TGTGCCAGCAGTTACTGGGGGGATAGCAATCAGCCCCAGCATTTT.

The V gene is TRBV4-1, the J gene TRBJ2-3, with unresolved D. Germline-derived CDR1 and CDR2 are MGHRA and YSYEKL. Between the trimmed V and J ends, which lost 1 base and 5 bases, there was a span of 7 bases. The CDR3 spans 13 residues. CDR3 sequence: CASSQVGIDTQYF. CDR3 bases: TGCGCCAGCAGCCAAGTTGGGATAGATACGCAGTATTTT.

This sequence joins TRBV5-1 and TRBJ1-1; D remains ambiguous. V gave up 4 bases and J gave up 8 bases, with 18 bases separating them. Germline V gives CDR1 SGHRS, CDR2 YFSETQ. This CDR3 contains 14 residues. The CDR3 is CASSRTHPPSEAFF. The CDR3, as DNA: TGCGCCAGCAGCCGCACACACCCCCCCAGCGAAGCTTTCTTT.

The CDR3 DNA is TGTGCCAGCAGCCAATTTGTTTCAGGGGGAGACACTAATGAAAAACTGTTTTTT. Its protein product is CASSQFVSGGDTNEKLFF. The chain is built from TRBV4-2 and TRBJ1-4; 7 positions agree with TRBD1. This CDR3 has 18 residues. V lost 2 bases and J lost 2; bases outside the gene matches: 11. CDR1 LGHNA and CDR2 YNFKEQ come from the germline V gene.

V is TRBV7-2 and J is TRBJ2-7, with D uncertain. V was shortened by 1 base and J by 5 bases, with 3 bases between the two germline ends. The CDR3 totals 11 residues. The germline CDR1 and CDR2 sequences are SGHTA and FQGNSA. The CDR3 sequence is CASSLGDEQYF. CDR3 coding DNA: TGTGCCAGCAGCTTAGGAGACGAGCAGTACTTC.

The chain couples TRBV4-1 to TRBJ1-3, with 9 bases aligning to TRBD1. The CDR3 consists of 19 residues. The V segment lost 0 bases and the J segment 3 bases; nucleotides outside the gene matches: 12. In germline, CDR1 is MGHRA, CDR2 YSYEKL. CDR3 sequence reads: CASSQDQGTGRTRGNTIYF. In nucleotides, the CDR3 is TGCGCCAGCAGCCAAGATCAAGGGACAGGGCGGACTCGTGGAAACACCATATATTTT.

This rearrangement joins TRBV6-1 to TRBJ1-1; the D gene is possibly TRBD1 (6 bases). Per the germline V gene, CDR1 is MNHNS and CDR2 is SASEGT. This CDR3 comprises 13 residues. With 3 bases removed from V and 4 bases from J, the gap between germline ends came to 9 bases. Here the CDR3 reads CASSDRGLTEAFF. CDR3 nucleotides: TGTGCCAGCAGTGATCGGGGGCTCACTGAAGCTTTCTTT.

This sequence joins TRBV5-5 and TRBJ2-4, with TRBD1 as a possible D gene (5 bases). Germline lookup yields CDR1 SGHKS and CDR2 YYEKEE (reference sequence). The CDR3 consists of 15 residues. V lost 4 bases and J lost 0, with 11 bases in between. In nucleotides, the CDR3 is TGTGCCAGCAGCCCAAACAGGCTAGCCAAAAACATTCAGTACTTC. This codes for CASSPNRLAKNIQYF.

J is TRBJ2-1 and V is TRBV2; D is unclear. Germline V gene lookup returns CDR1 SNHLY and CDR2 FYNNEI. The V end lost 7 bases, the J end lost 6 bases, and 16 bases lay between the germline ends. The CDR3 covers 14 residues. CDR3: CASNLRAALNEQFF. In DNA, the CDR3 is TGTGCCAGCAATTTAAGGGCTGCTCTCAATGAGCAGTTCTTC.

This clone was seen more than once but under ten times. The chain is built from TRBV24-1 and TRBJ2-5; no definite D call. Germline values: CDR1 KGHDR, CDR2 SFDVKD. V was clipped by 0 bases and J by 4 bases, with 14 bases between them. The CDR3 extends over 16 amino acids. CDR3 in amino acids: CATSDLKFHWGETQYF. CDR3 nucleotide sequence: TGTGCCACCAGTGATTTGAAATTCCATTGGGGAGAGACCCAGTACTTC.